The present TCR beta chain was sequenced within a study of blood T cell repertoires in COVID-19. Overall study context: Material from acute and convalescent COVID-19 was sourced from the United States, Italy and Spain.

Looked up from germline, CDR1 is GTSNPN and CDR2 is SVGIG (reference sequence). Trimming removed 6 bases from V and 7 bases from J; junction bases left unmatched: 8. The CDR3 has 13 amino acids. Generated by immunoSEQ multiplex PCR, the TCRdb table keeps only in-frame clones and is missing some. The repertoire holds some 270,000 clones, with 86% as singletons. V usage is TRBV30 and J usage is TRBJ1-5; 8 nucleotides agree with TRBD1. Sequenced material: peripheral blood. The sequence was obtained from a man in his forties with active or convalescent COVID-19. The CDR3 is CACSGQAEQPQHF. CDR3 coding DNA: TGTGCCTGCTCGGGACAGGCCGAACAGCCCCAGCATTTT.